What follows are 19 T cell receptor beta chains derived from one specimen sequenced in a study of blood T cell repertoires in COVID-19. This table comes from immunoSEQ multiplex PCR, and its TCRdb copy is limited to in-frame clones, with some not included. The table has tens of thousands of clones, around 86% seen once. Sequencing input: peripheral blood. The source of these receptors is a woman aged 80 or over with acute or convalescent COVID-19.

The chain is built from TRBV5-8 and TRBJ1-2; unclear D gene. Germline CDR1 reads SGHTS; CDR2 reads YDEGEE. Deletions cut 4 bases from V and 6 bases from J, with 13 bases between. This CDR3 contains 13 residues. As DNA, the CDR3 is TGTGCCAGCAGCCGCTGGAGGATTGATGGCTACACCTTC. It specifies CASSRWRIDGYTF.

The chain carries TRBV29-1 and TRBJ1-2, with 8 bases matching TRBD1. Germline values: CDR1 SQVTM, CDR2 ANQGSEA. V gave up 3 bases and J gave up 7 bases; unmatched junction bases: 10. This CDR3 comprises 14 residues. The CDR3 reads CSVDPRGPATGYTF. The CDR3, as DNA: TGCAGCGTTGACCCCAGGGGGCCCGCAACTGGCTACACCTTC.

In this sample, this clone turned up a few times. V gene TRBV5-5 combines with J gene TRBJ1-5; D might be TRBD1 (5 bases). V was shortened by 3 bases and J by 7 bases, with 20 bases between the two germline ends. The CDR3 has 16 amino acids. Germline V gene sequence: CDR1 SGHKS, CDR2 YYEKEE (reference sequence). CDR3 DNA sequence: TGTGCCAGCAGCTGGGGCCAGGGCCTACTGGGGCAGCCCCAGCATTTT. Protein: CASSWGQGLLGQPQHF.

The CDR3 loop reads CASRPGHGEQYF. DNA of the CDR3: TGTGCCAGCAGACCCGGACACGGCGAGCAGTACTTC. This chain connects TRBV6-5 to TRBJ2-7; D is possibly TRBD1 (5 bases). Trimming cost V 6 bases and J 6 bases, with 12 bases left between them. The CDR3 consists of 12 residues. Looked up from germline, CDR1 is MNHEY and CDR2 is SVGAGI.

This chain uses TRBV30 with TRBJ2-3; TRBD2 aligns across 13 bases. CDR1 is GTSNPN, CDR2 SVGIG, per germline (reference sequence). V lost 3 bases to trimming and J lost 5 bases; unmatched junction nucleotides: 14. There are 18 residues in the CDR3. The CDR3 sequence is CAWSATPGLAGAQDTQYF. CDR3 DNA sequence: TGTGCCTGGAGCGCCACCCCTGGACTAGCGGGGGCCCAAGATACGCAGTATTTT. The full variable domain, in which reference TRBV30 and TRBJ2-3 provide the parts outside the CDR3, is SQTIHQWPATLVQPVGSPLSLECTVEGTSNPNLYWYRQAAGRGLQLLFYSVGIGQISSEVPQNLSASRPQDRQFILSSKKLLLSDSGFYLCAWSATPGLAGAQDTQYFGPGTRLTVL.

The chain employs TRBV7-3 and TRBJ1-2; no reliable D call. This CDR3 comprises 13 residues. V was cut by 5 bases and J by 7 bases, with 14 bases left in between. From germline, CDR1 is SGHTA and CDR2 FQGTGA. The CDR3 sequence is CASSPGPGGGYTF. The CDR3 nucleotides are TGTGCCAGCAGCCCCGGTCCGGGAGGTGGCTACACCTTC. Looking up the rest from reference TRBV7-3 and TRBJ1-2 gives the full variable domain: GAGVSQTPSNKVTEKGKYVELRCDPISGHTALYWYRQSLGQGPEFLIYFQGTGAADDSGLPNDRFFAVRPEGSVSTLKIQRTERGDSAVYLCASSPGPGGGYTFGSGTRLTVV.

This chain links TRBV7-9 with TRBJ1-1; no firm D call. The V gene's germline CDR1 is SEHNR and CDR2 FQNEAQ (reference sequence). The V and J ends lost 2 bases and 2 bases respectively, with 12 bases between them. This CDR3 is built from 15 residues. CDR3 nucleotide sequence: TGTGCCAGCAGCTTACAATCCATGGCTAACACTGAAGCTTTCTTT. As protein: CASSLQSMANTEAFF.

This clone was recorded once. This chain uses TRBV9 with TRBJ2-3, with 12 bases aligning to TRBD2. Trimming took 4 bases from V and 4 from J; bases not matched to a gene: 4. This CDR3 is 15 amino acids long. Germline CDR1 and CDR2: SGDLS and YYNGEE. CDR3 sequence (DNA): TGTGCCAGCAGCCCGACTAGCGGGGGATCAGATACGCAGTATTTT. Protein: CASSPTSGGSDTQYF.

V and J are TRBV7-9 and TRBJ1-6; 8 bases fit TRBD1. The germline V gene encodes CDR1 SEHNR and CDR2 FQNEAQ (reference sequence). This CDR3 is 15 amino acids long. V was clipped by 4 bases and J by 7 bases; unmatched bases: 6. This CDR3 reads CASSSQGARNSPLHF. CDR3 bases: TGTGCCAGCAGCTCTCAGGGGGCGCGAAATTCACCCCTCCACTTT.

The chain has TRBV7-9 and TRBJ1-6; D not resolved. V was shortened by 2 bases and J by 9 bases, with 8 bases between the two germline ends. There are 13 residues in the CDR3. Looked up from germline, CDR1 is SEHNR and CDR2 is FQNEAQ (reference sequence). The CDR3 region is CASSLRNSSPLHF. The CDR3 nucleotides are TGTGCCAGCAGCTTAAGGAACAGTTCACCCCTCCACTTT.

The V gene is TRBV5-8, the J gene TRBJ1-1; TRBD1 matches 11 bases. Trimming removed 4 bases from V and 3 bases from J; junction bases left unmatched: 11. CDR1 SGHTS and CDR2 YDEGEE come from the germline V gene. This CDR3 region has 17 residues. The CDR3 DNA reads as TGTGCCAGCAGCATCCCAGGTTGGGACAGGGGGTACACTGAAGCTTTCTTT. Translation: CASSIPGWDRGYTEAFF.

Here the CDR3 reads CASSYSRGTEIEKLFF. The DNA of the CDR3 is TGTGCCAGCAGTTACTCAAGGGGGACGGAGATTGAAAAACTGTTTTTT. The gene calls are TRBV6-5 and TRBJ1-4; the D gene is possibly TRBD1 (6 bases). With 0 bases removed from V and 7 bases from J, the gap between germline ends came to 15 bases. This CDR3 comprises 16 residues. CDR1 is MNHEY and CDR2 is SVGAGI in the germline V gene.

The gene calls are TRBV19 and TRBJ1-3, with TRBD1 identical over 8 bases. Per the germline V gene, CDR1 is LNHDA and CDR2 is SQIVND (reference sequence). The CDR3 has 15 residues. The trim removed 6 bases at V and 2 bases at J, leaving 6 bases unmatched. CDR3 sequence: CASSGQGEAGNTIYF. Written as DNA, the CDR3 is TGTGCCAGTAGCGGACAGGGTGAGGCTGGAAACACCATATATTTT.

The chain joins TRBV27 to TRBJ1-3; D remains unclear. CDR1 MNHEY and CDR2 SMNVEV come from the germline V gene (reference sequence). CDR3 size: 14 residues. V was clipped by 4 bases and J by 0 bases, with 7 bases between them. For the CDR3, the DNA is TGTGCCAGCAGTTCGGGAATCTCTGGAAACACCATATATTTT. Translated: CASSSGISGNTIYF.

The gene calls are TRBV7-9 and TRBJ2-7; D is unresolved. Germline CDR1 reads SEHNR; CDR2 reads FQNEAQ (reference sequence). The germline V and J ends were trimmed by 5 bases and 6 bases, with 14 bases remaining between them. The CDR3 loop spans 13 amino acids. Here the CDR3 DNA reads TGTGCCAGCAGCCTAGGAGTAGTTTCCGAGCAGTACTTC. Encoded protein: CASSLGVVSEQYF.

CDR3 coding DNA: TGTGCCAGCAGTGAACTGGGACAGGGGGCTTCTCAGCCCCAGCATTTT. Its translation: CASSELGQGASQPQHF. The chain is built from TRBV2 and TRBJ1-5; TRBD1 agrees at 12 bases. Germline V lookup: CDR1 SNHLY, CDR2 FYNNEI. Germline trimming cut 2 bases from V and 6 bases from J; bases unmatched to any gene: 5. This CDR3 has 16 residues.

V gene TRBV19 combines with J gene TRBJ1-1; maybe TRBD1 (6 bases). Trimming took off 3 bases at V and 4 bases at J, with 12 bases between the two ends. Germline CDR1 LNHDA, CDR2 SQIVND (reference sequence). This CDR3 has 14 residues. The CDR3 protein is CASSILGATTEAFF. The DNA of the CDR3 is TGTGCCAGTAGTATTCTGGGGGCGACCACTGAAGCTTTCTTT.

This clone was counted between two and nine times. This chain connects TRBV10-2 to TRBJ2-1, with 9 bases fitting TRBD2. There are 18 residues in the CDR3. Trimming removed 7 bases from V and 8 bases from J; junction bases left unmatched: 21. Germline loops: CDR1 WSHSY, CDR2 SAAADI. The CDR3 protein is CASTGGGLALPSGDEQFF. The CDR3 DNA reads TGCGCCAGCACTGGGGGGGGACTAGCACTACCCAGCGGCGATGAGCAGTTCTTC.

J is TRBJ2-1 and V is TRBV2, with D possibly being TRBD2 (6 bases). Germline V gene sequence: CDR1 SNHLY, CDR2 FYNNEI. The CDR3 extends over 15 amino acids. V was cut by 2 bases and J by 10 bases, with 18 bases left in between. The CDR3 DNA sequence: TGTGCCAGCAGTGAACCTGCGGGATACGCAAGGGAGCAGTTCTTC. Residues: CASSEPAGYAREQFF.